This T cell receptor (beta chain) stems from a study of PD-L1 blockade in urothelial cancer (dated by TCRdb to the late 2010s). For the wider study: Every patient began therapy at some point between 2013 and 2015 and was given atezolizumab 1,200 mg intravenously every 3 weeks. In the same patients, whole exome sequencing and RNA sequencing of pretreatment tumors were performed in addition to TCR sequencing. Twenty-nine patients had pretreatment blood TCR-seq, about 24 had at least one posttreatment blood collection, and about 24 had tumor TCR-seq. Durable clinical benefit was achieved by nine patients and was not achieved by 20 patients. An ECOG performance status of 0 or 1 was recorded for the patients, and 0 to 3 prior chemotherapy regimens had been received by the patients. Durable clinical benefit was defined as a progression-free survival longer than 6 months, and TCR features were additionally tested against progression-free survival and overall survival. An exploratory multi-omic analysis was conducted of the somatic, immune and clinical correlates of response to PD-L1 blockade with atezolizumab in urothelial cancer. Blood samples were analyzed at 3 weeks after treatment start (second dose) and at 6 weeks after treatment start. A median of 141,255 T cells and tens of thousands of unique TCRs was obtained from blood samples, and a median clonality of approximately 0.08 was observed. About 85% of the roughly 29 patients were identified as males with urothelial cancer of bladder origin, and a prior smoking history was reported by 18 of 29 patients. TCR sequencing covered pretreatment tumor samples and matched, serially collected peripheral blood taken before and after atezolizumab treatment. Broad study findings and their caveats: Improved progression-free and overall survival was associated with having pretreatment peripheral blood TCR clonality below the median. Because of the small sample size (n ≈ 29) and the many exploratory analyses performed, the results are intended to be regarded as hypothesis-generating. Greater expansion of tumor-associated TCR clones in peripheral blood 3 weeks after the start of treatment was observed in patients with durable benefit (n of about 24, p = 0.022).

To note about this clone: Its antigen target is currently unknown. No base qualities exist here, and no much larger clone lies one base off it.

To estimate absolute template abundance from read counts, synthetic TCR analog templates were spiked into each PCR. The immunoSEQ assay used bias-controlled V and J gene primers to amplify TCRbeta CDR3 regions from genomic DNA. Sequencing of rearranged TCRbeta segments was performed at approximately 20X coverage. Concerning the study's data processing: Clustering was used to correct sequencing errors, and CDR3s were annotated against IMGT to assign V, D and J genes. Only productive TCRbeta rearrangements were used in downstream analyses, excluding out-of-frame or stop-codon sequences. Clonality was computed as one minus Shannon entropy normalized by the log of the number of unique productive sequences. Fisher's exact test with Benjamini-Hochberg correction, at a threshold of adjusted p below 0.01, was used to find clones that differed between time points or between blood and tumor. TCRdb carries this immuneACCESS record with in-frame sequences only. Its versions omit some clonotypes, under half of them owing to an unresolved V gene in the studies checked, with the rest unexplained. That table gives V, J and clone size, and the DNA gave D and trimming. The sample yields tens of thousands of clones; about 89% were counted once. The top ten clones comprise less than 8% of the sample.

This sample's time point label indicates: peripheral blood 6 weeks after treatment start. The cohort comprised about 30 patients with locally advanced or metastatic urothelial carcinoma treated at Memorial Sloan Kettering on a trial protocol. Peripheral blood mononuclear cells were collected pretreatment and during treatment, with between 1 and 8 total time points obtained per patient. The Qiagen DNeasy Blood extraction kit was used to purify genomic DNA from total PBMCs and tumor samples. PBMCs were collected pretreatment and during treatment, and were isolated and stored as previously described. This specimen was PBMCs, taken around atezolizumab (anti-PD-L1) treatment. This receptor was identified in a man aged 65-85 years with urothelial cancer.

The CDR3 protein is CASSVTGQQETQYF. In nucleotides, the sequence is TGTGCCAGCAGTGTAACAGGACAGCAAGAGACCCAGTACTTC. The V gene is TRBV6-5 and the J gene is TRBJ2-5; possibly the D gene is TRBD1, per 6 matching bases. There are 14 amino acids in the CDR3, from cysteine to phenylalanine inclusive. The DNA shown is the 42-base CDR3, in frame from base 1. The germline V gene supplies CDR1 MNHEY and CDR2 SVGAGI. V drops 5 bases and J drops 2 bases, leaving 12 bases in between.